These 16 T cell receptor beta chains came from one sample sequenced in a study of shared clonotypes between healthy human individuals. The data were produced by immunoSEQ multiplex PCR, yet TCRdb's version contains in-frame clones alone and is incomplete. The sample includes a few million clones, almost 96% seen only once; the top ten take around 0.13%. The sequencing input was naive CD4+ T cells sorted from blood. Subset noted: CD45RA+ positively selected. Receptors originate from a man younger than 30 in good health.

This clone has just a few counts. V gene TRBV7-2 combines with J gene TRBJ2-5; 7 nucleotides agree with TRBD1. The germline CDR1 and CDR2 sequences are SGHTA and FQGNSA. With 4 bases clipped from V and 4 bases from J, the junction kept 9 bases outside the gene matches. This CDR3 contains 15 residues. The CDR3 DNA follows: TGTGCCAGCAGCTACGACAGGGTTTATCGAGAGACCCAGTACTTC. Translation gives CASSYDRVYRETQYF.

The V call is TRBV4-3, the J call TRBJ2-1; perhaps TRBD2 as D (5 bases). CDR3 length: 15 residues. Germline V gene lookup returns CDR1 LGHNA and CDR2 YSLEER. V was trimmed by 0 bases and J by 5 bases, leaving 11 bases between them. The CDR3 DNA sequence: TGCGCCAGCAGCCAAGATGCCAGAGGGAACAATGAGCAGTTCTTC. Translated, it gives CASSQDARGNNEQFF.

This chain joins TRBV11-3 and TRBJ2-1, with TRBD2 identical over 14 bases. The V segment lost 5 bases and the J segment 2 bases; nucleotides outside the gene matches: 8. There are 18 residues in the CDR3. Germline CDR1 and CDR2: SGHNT and YENEEA. This CDR3 is CASSTGLAGVGTYNEQFF. The CDR3 DNA sequence: TGTGCCAGCAGCACGGGACTAGCGGGAGTCGGCACCTACAATGAGCAGTTCTTC. Together with reference TRBV11-3 and TRBJ2-1, the CDR3 gives the full variable domain: EAGVVQSPRYKIIEKKQPVAFWCNPISGHNTLYWYLQNLGQGPELLIRYENEEAVDDSQLPKDRFSAERLKGVDSTLKIQPAELGDSAVYLCASSTGLAGVGTYNEQFFGPGTRLTVL.

The chain carries TRBV29-1 and TRBJ2-4, with D perhaps assigned TRBD1 or TRBD2 (5 bases each). From germline, CDR1 is SQVTM and CDR2 ANQGSEA. V was clipped by 6 bases and J by 0 bases, with 21 bases between them. CDR3 size: 17 residues. DNA for the CDR3: TGCAGCGTCCAACAGGTTGGAGGAAACTTAGCCAAAAACATTCAGTACTTC. It specifies CSVQQVGGNLAKNIQYF.

To note about this clone: Within the sample, other DNA sequences also encode this same CDR3. CDR3 loop: CASSVAGSGNTIYF. CDR3 bases: TGTGCCAGCAGCGTAGCCGGATCTGGAAACACCATATATTTT. The chain uses TRBV9 and TRBJ1-3, with D unclear. The length of the CDR3 is 14 residues. Trimming cost V 0 bases and J 1 base, with 5 bases left between them. Germline CDR1 is SGDLS and CDR2 is YYNGEE.

V usage is TRBV7-9 and J usage is TRBJ2-2, with D perhaps TRBD1 (6 bases). There are 16 residues in the CDR3. Germline V gives CDR1 SEHNR, CDR2 FQNEAQ (reference sequence). Trimming cost V 3 bases and J 4 bases, with 15 bases left between them. CDR3 coding DNA: TGTGCCAGCAGCTTCCAGGGGCAGGCGAGCACCGGGGAGCTGTTTTTT. Its translation is CASSFQGQASTGELFF.

The rearrangement uses TRBV6-5 and TRBJ2-1, with 8 bases that match TRBD1. Per the germline V gene, CDR1 is MNHEY and CDR2 is SVGAGI. V dropped 4 bases and J dropped 16; count of bases not matched to a gene: 9. This CDR3 contains 12 residues. The CDR3 nucleotides read TGTGCCAGCAGTTTAGGGCAGGGGGCGTCCTTCTTC. Protein sequence: CASSLGQGASFF.

The chain employs TRBV7-9 and TRBJ2-3; possibly TRBD2 for D (5 bases). Trimming took 0 bases from V and 3 from J, leaving 13 bases between them. Germline values: CDR1 SEHNR, CDR2 FQNEAQ (reference sequence). The CDR3 is made up of 16 amino acids. The CDR3 region is CASSLAVGSPTDTQYF. The DNA for the CDR3 is TGTGCCAGCAGCTTAGCGGTAGGGAGCCCGACAGATACGCAGTATTTT.

The genes are TRBV18 and TRBJ2-4; the D is unclear. V was pared by 2 bases and J by 8 bases, with 13 bases between. Germline values: CDR1 KGHSH, CDR2 LQKENI. The CDR3 runs 14 residues. In DNA, the CDR3 is TGTGCCAGCTCACCAGGTTCCTGGTTAGACATTCAGTACTTC. Protein product: CASSPGSWLDIQYF.

The chain links TRBV6-1 to TRBJ2-1, with 8 bases matching TRBD2. J gave up 4 bases and V 3 bases, and 5 bases lay outside the gene matches. Germline loops: CDR1 MNHNS, CDR2 SASEGT. This CDR3 comprises 15 residues. In DNA, the CDR3 is TGTGCCAGCAGTGAGTTCCAGCGGGAGTACAATGAGCAGTTCTTC. Protein: CASSEFQREYNEQFF.

This chain links TRBV2 with TRBJ1-6; D is ambiguous. The CDR3 totals 14 residues. The V end was cut by 2 bases, the J end by 4 bases, with 6 bases between. Germline V gene sequence: CDR1 SNHLY, CDR2 FYNNEI. DNA of the CDR3: TGTGCCAGCAGTGAAAACCCATATAATTCACCCCTCCACTTT. Its translation: CASSENPYNSPLHF. Full variable domain (rest looked up from reference TRBV2 and TRBJ1-6): EPEVTQTPSHQVTQMGQEVILRCVPISNHLYFYWYRQILGQKVEFLVSFYNNEISEKSEIFDDQFSVERPDGSNFTLKIRSTKLEDSAMYFCASSENPYNSPLHFGNGTRLTVT.

Note on this clone: This same CDR3 is encoded by further DNA sequences in the sample. The rearrangement uses TRBV18 and TRBJ2-5, with 7 bases matching TRBD1. CDR1 KGHSH and CDR2 LQKENI come from the germline V gene. The CDR3 contains 13 residues. Trimming cost V 3 bases and J 4 bases; bases outside gene matches: 2. CDR3 sequence reads: CASSPNRGETQYF. The CDR3 bases are TGTGCCAGCTCACCCAACAGGGGAGAGACCCAGTACTTC.

The V call is TRBV6-1, the J call TRBJ1-5; 11 nucleotides agree with TRBD1. Trimming at V came to 9 bases and at J to 4 bases, leaving 8 bases not matched to a gene. This CDR3 region has 15 residues. Looked up from germline, CDR1 is MNHNS and CDR2 is SASEGT. In DNA form, the CDR3 reads TGTGCCAGTTCAATCCGGGACAGGGGGAATCAGCCCCAGCATTTT. Its translation: CASSIRDRGNQPQHF.

CDR3 amino acids: CASSLQGLAQYF. The CDR3 nucleotides are TGTGCCAGCAGCTTACAGGGGTTGGCGCAGTATTTT. The chain couples TRBV7-2 to TRBJ2-3, with D possibly matching TRBD1 (6 bases). Trimming pared 2 bases from V and 10 bases from J, leaving 10 bases between. The CDR3 sequence is 12 residues long. CDR1 is SGHTA, CDR2 FQGNSA, per germline.

With regard to this clone: The identical CDR3 is also encoded by other nucleotide sequences in the sample. The chain combines TRBV5-4 with TRBJ2-1, with 7 bases aligning to TRBD2. CDR3 length: 15 amino acids. After removal of 4 bases from V and 3 bases from J, the junction contained 7 bases not matched to a gene. Germline V lookup: CDR1 SGHNT, CDR2 YYREEE (reference sequence). The DNA for the CDR3 is TGTGCCAGCAGCGCGGGCCTAGCGGACTACAATGAGCAGTTCTTC. Translated, it gives CASSAGLADYNEQFF.

The chain joins TRBV5-1 to TRBJ2-2; TRBD1 aligns across 11 bases. CDR1 SGHRS and CDR2 YFSETQ come from the germline V gene. The CDR3 loop spans 17 amino acids. V was pared by 4 bases and J by 3 bases, with 8 bases of the junction left unmatched. Here the CDR3 reads CASSDGPGQGDTGELFF. The CDR3 DNA reads as TGCGCCAGCAGCGACGGACCGGGACAGGGGGACACCGGGGAGCTGTTTTTT.